Listed below are T cell receptor beta chains from one sample, sequenced in a study of blood T cell repertoires in COVID-19. Produced via immunoSEQ multiplex PCR; TCRdb's table is partial and in-frame only. The sample carries 60,000 to 90,000 clones, approximately 82% recorded once. Sequences were obtained from peripheral blood. These receptor sequences come from a woman aged 50 to 60 with acute or convalescent COVID-19. The CDR3 runs from the conserved cysteine through the conserved F or W. A D gene is named only where the DNA matches it firmly. A row's size may be missing; if present it is once, few, many or a size class.

TRBJ1-3 TRBD1 - TRBV9 CASSATGTGNTIYF TGTGCCAGCAGCGCTACCGGGACAGGGAACACCATATATTTT
TRBJ2-7 - - TRBV7-9 CASSLSSQSYEQYF TGTGCCAGCAGCTTAAGTTCGCAGTCCTACGAGCAGTACTTC
TRBJ1-4 - - TRBV7-9 CASSILGGEKLFF TGTGCCAGCAGCATCCTGGGAGGGGAAAAACTGTTTTTT
TRBJ1-4 - - TRBV7-9 CASSFRGRANEKLFF TGTGCCAGCAGCTTTAGGGGCCGGGCTAATGAAAAACTGTTTTTT
TRBJ2-7 - - TRBV10-3 CAISGSSGPNYEQYF TGTGCCATCAGTGGATCCAGCGGGCCGAACTACGAGCAGTACTTC
TRBJ1-4 - - TRBV3-1/TRBV3-2 CASSDWVGEKLFF TGTGCCAGCAGCGACTGGGTAGGTGAAAAACTGTTTTTT
TRBJ1-1 TRBD1 - TRBV20-1 CSARDRGEAFF TGCAGTGCTAGGGACAGGGGTGAAGCTTTCTTT
TRBJ2-7 - once TRBV28 CASTPGRRGYEQYF TGTGCCAGCACCCCCGGGCGGAGGGGCTACGAGCAGTACTTC
TRBJ2-5 - - TRBV6-4 CASSDPTTGWETQYF TGTGCCAGCAGTGACCCAACGACAGGTTGGGAGACCCAGTACTTC
TRBJ1-1 TRBD1 - TRBV3-1/TRBV3-2 CASSHRGSGTEAFF TGTGCCAGCAGTCACAGGGGATCGGGCACTGAAGCTTTCTTT
TRBJ2-7 TRBD1 - TRBV4-3 CASSQRTGDNEQYF TGCGCCAGCAGCCAAAGGACAGGGGACAACGAGCAGTACTTC
TRBJ2-2 - - TRBV7-6 CASSLGGRPWELFF TGTGCCAGCAGCTTGGGAGGTAGACCGTGGGAGCTGTTTTTT
TRBJ2-7 TRBD2 - TRBV25-1 CASSLITLAGVGEQYF TGTGCCAGCAGCCTCATTACCCTAGCGGGAGTTGGCGAGCAGTACTTC
TRBJ2-7 TRBD2 few TRBV28 CASSFRGFSRRESGLYEQYF TGTGCCAGCAGTTTTCGAGGCTTTTCGCGGCGGGAGAGCGGGCTCTACGAGCAGTACTTC
TRBJ2-7 TRBD2 once TRBV15 CATSRETSESYEQYF TGTGCCACCAGCAGAGAAACTAGCGAATCCTACGAGCAGTACTTC
TRBJ1-5 - - TRBV6-5 CASKTGSGNQPQHF TGTGCCAGCAAAACAGGGTCGGGCAATCAGCCCCAGCATTTT
TRBJ1-3 - - TRBV14 CASSQTGNTIYF TGTGCCAGCAGCCAGACAGGAAACACCATATATTTT
TRBJ2-7 - - TRBV6-2/TRBV6-3 CASSYPLVGGLDVYEQYF TGTGCCAGCAGTTACCCGTTGGTCGGGGGTTTGGATGTCTACGAGCAGTACTTC
TRBJ2-5 - - TRBV21-1 CASSGWDRGLVRDQETQYF TGTGCCAGCAGCGGATGGGACAGGGGCCTAGTAAGGGACCAAGAGACCCAGTACTTC
TRBJ2-1 - - TRBV7-8 CASSLDAGNEQFF TGTGCCAGCAGCTTAGATGCGGGGAATGAGCAGTTCTTC
TRBJ1-2 TRBD1 - TRBV30 CAWSLGQGDYGYTF TGTGCCTGGAGCCTGGGACAGGGGGACTATGGCTACACCTTC
TRBJ1-6 - few TRBV3-1/TRBV3-2 CASSQPVRNSPLHF TGTGCCAGCAGCCAACCTGTTAGAAATTCACCCCTCCACTTT
TRBJ1-4 - - TRBV14 CASSQDFGGRKEKLFF TGTGCCAGCAGCCAAGATTTCGGGGGGAGGAAGGAAAAACTGTTTTTT
TRBJ2-7 - - TRBV5-6 CASSLGAEVSYEQYF TGTGCCAGCAGCCTCGGTGCGGAGGTATCCTACGAGCAGTACTTC
TRBJ2-7 TRBD2 - TRBV5-3 CARRLSGRLSYEQYF TGTGCCAGAAGACTTAGCGGGAGGCTTTCCTACGAGCAGTACTTC
TRBJ2-5 TRBD1 - TRBV19 CASSSRGQGTFIQETQYF TGTGCCAGTAGTTCCAGAGGACAGGGGACGTTTATCCAAGAGACCCAGTACTTC
TRBJ2-5 TRBD1 - TRBV19 CASSLPGQTSQYF TGTGCCAGTAGTTTACCGGGACAGACTTCCCAGTACTTC
TRBJ2-7 - - TRBV2 CASSENREHEQYF TGTGCCAGCAGTGAAAACAGGGAACACGAGCAGTACTTC
TRBJ2-7 TRBD2 - TRBV27 CASSRGDSYEQYF TGTGCCAGCAGTCGGGGGGACTCCTACGAGCAGTACTTC
TRBJ2-7 TRBD2 - TRBV6-2/TRBV6-3 CASSWGLAGVYEQYF TGTGCCAGCAGCTGGGGACTAGCGGGAGTGTACGAGCAGTACTTC
TRBJ1-2 TRBD1 - TRBV6-5 CASSYLTGNHGYTF TGTGCCAGCAGTTACTTGACAGGGAACCATGGCTACACCTTC
TRBJ1-6 TRBD1 - TRBV5-4 CATSTGVNSPLHF TGTGCCACCTCGACAGGGGTTAATTCACCCCTCCACTTT
TRBJ2-1 - - TRBV18 CASSPPLPNNEQFF TGTGCCAGCTCACCACCCCTACCGAACAATGAGCAGTTCTTC
TRBJ2-7 TRBD2 - TRBV11-2 CASSYIAGGRRQYF TGTGCCAGCAGCTACATAGCGGGGGGGCGCCGGCAGTACTTC
TRBJ1-3 - - TRBV27 CASSLSGPWGNTIYF TGTGCCAGCAGTTTATCGGGGCCGTGGGGAAACACCATATATTTT
TRBJ2-1 - - TRBV4-3 CASSLFSYNEQFF TGCGCCAGCAGTCTTTTCTCCTACAATGAGCAGTTCTTC
TRBJ1-4 - - TRBV27 CASTLTGRGEKLFF TGTGCCAGCACCCTGACCGGACGGGGTGAAAAACTGTTTTTT
TRBJ2-7 TRBD2 - TRBV7-9 CASSPVERGGGKQYF TGTGCCAGCAGCCCAGTGGAGCGGGGGGGCGGCAAGCAGTACTTC
TRBJ1-2 - - TRBV7-9 CASSRYPQNYGYTF TGTGCCAGCAGCCGGTACCCGCAAAACTATGGCTACACCTTC
TRBJ2-1 TRBD1 - TRBV5-5 CASRPTGDPPSSYNEQFF TGTGCCAGCCGTCCGACAGGGGACCCCCCGAGCTCCTACAATGAGCAGTTCTTC
TRBJ2-2 TRBD2 - TRBV6-1 CASSEWGEGLAGAGELFF TGTGCCAGCAGTGAATGGGGAGAAGGACTAGCGGGAGCCGGGGAGCTGTTTTTT
TRBJ2-7 - - TRBV5-1 CASSLGGRDTTYEQYF TGCGCCAGCAGCTTGGGAGGCCGGGACACTACCTACGAGCAGTACTTC
TRBJ2-1 TRBD2 - TRBV4-1 CASVAIPGLAGGPLYNEQFF TGCGCCAGTGTAGCAATACCGGGACTAGCGGGAGGGCCCCTTTACAATGAGCAGTTCTTC
TRBJ2-3 TRBD2 - TRBV7-7 CASSLGPLAWSTDTQYF TGTGCCAGCAGCTTAGGTCCACTAGCGTGGAGCACAGATACGCAGTATTTT
TRBJ2-3 - - TRBV7-2 CASSYGGILDTQYF TGTGCCAGCAGCTACGGGGGAATCTTGGATACGCAGTATTTT
TRBJ1-5 TRBD1 - TRBV18 CASSPRGGLASNQPQHF TGTGCCAGCTCGCCCCGAGGGGGCTTGGCGAGCAATCAGCCCCAGCATTTT
TRBJ2-7 - few TRBV5-1 CASSLVGGEQYF TGCGCCAGCAGCTTGGTAGGGGGCGAGCAGTACTTC
TRBJ2-7 - - TRBV28 CASTVHGNYEQYF TGTGCCAGCACCGTCCACGGTAACTACGAGCAGTACTTC
TRBJ1-1 - - TRBV19 CASRSQREAFF TGTGCCAGTAGGAGTCAGAGGGAAGCTTTCTTT
TRBJ2-7 TRBD2 - TRBV6-2/TRBV6-3 CASSFWLADYEQYF TGTGCCAGCAGTTTTTGGCTAGCGGACTACGAGCAGTACTTC
TRBJ2-1 - - TRBV28 CASSLWDVRGIIYNEQFF TGTGCCAGCAGTTTATGGGACGTTAGGGGGATCATCTACAATGAGCAGTTCTTC
TRBJ2-5 - - TRBV7-3 CASSQGSGETQYF TGTGCCAGCAGCCAGGGAAGCGGGGAGACCCAGTACTTC
TRBJ2-3 - - TRBV27 CASSSPGLISSTDTQYF TGTGCCAGCAGTTCACCGGGACTGATCTCTAGCACAGATACGCAGTATTTT
TRBJ1-2 - - TRBV10-3 CAISELQRGGYTF TGTGCCATCAGTGAGTTACAACGAGGGGGCTACACCTTC
TRBJ1-2 - once TRBV5-1 CASSLAAGLNYGYTF TGCGCCAGCAGCTTGGCTGCGGGTTTAAACTATGGCTACACCTTC
TRBJ1-2 - - TRBV6-5 CASSKQAGERGYTF TGTGCCAGCAGCAAACAAGCGGGGGAAAGGGGCTACACCTTC
TRBJ1-4 - - TRBV6-8 CASIYKTVATNEKLFF TGTGCCAGCATCTACAAGACAGTTGCAACTAATGAAAAACTGTTTTTT
TRBJ1-2 TRBD1 - TRBV30 CAWSVATGGYGYTF TGTGCCTGGAGTGTCGCGACAGGGGGCTATGGCTACACCTTC